This T cell receptor (beta chain) was sequenced for a study of blood T cells in healthy people across ages (dated by TCRdb to between 2014 and 2017). For context, the study as a whole: In model experiments, template switching captured roughly one uniquely barcoded TCR beta cDNA molecule for every two T cells. Age-related changes in TCR beta repertoire diversity were measured in the study by deep sequencing normalized with unique cDNA molecular identifiers. The donors were split into four age groups: young (average 16 years), middle-aged (around 37), aged (more than 60) and long-lived (over 80). To avoid experimental bias, donors of different ages were distributed randomly across sequencing lanes. Using the same blood draw, the study looked at two additional independent replicas of 1 million unique cDNA reads for two donors, one aged 18 to 30 and the other aged 80 or older.

The library relied on 5' RACE. The sequencer listed for this sample is Illumina HiSeq 2500. A second PCR of roughly 7 to 11 cycles was performed with a sample-barcoded 5' primer and a J-beta primer mix. Each TCR beta cDNA molecule received a unique molecular identifier from a template-switch 5' adaptor carrying 12 random nucleotides. Each sample yielded at least 2.5 million CDR3-containing paired-end reads. The Mint cDNA synthesis kit, primed by a TRBC-specific oligonucleotide, was used to synthesize first-strand cDNA from all RNA. After uracil-DNA glycosylase treatment, a first 18-cycle PCR used universal primers M1SS and BC2_uni_R on all cDNA. Concerning the study's data processing: Normalization of each sample was performed by random selection of 1 million high-quality reads, each carrying a distinct molecular identifier. Reads sharing molecular identifiers were discarded rather than binned into consensus sequences. MiTCR, run with a Q25 quality threshold and the strictest error-elimination algorithm, handled CDR3 identification, clonotype clustering and error correction. A nonparametric unseen species model using Euler transformation provided a lower-bound estimate of total TCR beta diversity. TCRdb reanalyzed the raw reads on its own, using fastp at Q25 for trimming and MiXCR for clone calling, and kept in-frame beta chains. A single entry per CDR3 protein holds the most common genes and DNA from its merged rows. These V and J calls are TCRdb output, not the study's own analysis. Across this sample there are roughly 570,000 distinct CDR3 sequences, with 27% seen only once. The leading ten clones occupy approximately 18% of the sample.

Donors were a few dozen systemically healthy Caucasian individuals from Russia aged roughly 6 to 95 years. Each donor gave ten milliliters of peripheral blood, drawn into EDTA-treated Vacutainer tubes. Ficoll-Paque density-gradient centrifugation was used to isolate PBMCs, with at least 7 million per sample. Total RNA, at least 6 micrograms per sample, was extracted from PBMCs with Trizol reagent. For every donor, flow cytometry on a PBMC aliquot measured the percentage of naive CD45RAhigh/CD27high T cells. From the cysteine up to the phenylalanine, the CDR3 has a length of 15 residues. The DNA shown is the 45-base CDR3, in frame from base 1. CDR1 is given as DFQATT and CDR2 as SNEGSKA, both from the germline V gene (reference sequence). With respect to this clonotype: There is no known antigen for this receptor. At one boundary the junction diverges from the germline segment, which might be a read error.

The research as a whole found: Since profiling was done on bulk unsorted PBMCs, naive and antigen-experienced compartments could not be conclusively compared. Because the CMV infection status of the donors was unknown, age-related changes in expanded clonotypes may potentially have been confounded. Total diversity estimates from one million sequenced T cells were considered lower bounds and underestimates. Compared with the aged group, the long-lived group had more naive CD4+ T cells, fewer expanded clones and increased TCR diversity, a pattern suggesting age selection. Observed TCR beta diversity per million T cells fell roughly linearly with age, and a significant reduction was already apparent by age roughly 40. There was a strong correlation between observed TCR beta diversity and the percentage of naive T cells measured by flow cytometry.

The receptor's source is a woman in her seventies in good health. The rearrangement joined TRBV20-1 to TRBJ1-6; the D gene is perhaps TRBD1, on 6 matching bases. Sequenced material: blood. The sequence in DNA is TGTAGTGCTAGAGCTCCGACAGGACGGGGTTCACCCCTCCACTTT. Its product reads: CSARAPTGRGSPLHF.